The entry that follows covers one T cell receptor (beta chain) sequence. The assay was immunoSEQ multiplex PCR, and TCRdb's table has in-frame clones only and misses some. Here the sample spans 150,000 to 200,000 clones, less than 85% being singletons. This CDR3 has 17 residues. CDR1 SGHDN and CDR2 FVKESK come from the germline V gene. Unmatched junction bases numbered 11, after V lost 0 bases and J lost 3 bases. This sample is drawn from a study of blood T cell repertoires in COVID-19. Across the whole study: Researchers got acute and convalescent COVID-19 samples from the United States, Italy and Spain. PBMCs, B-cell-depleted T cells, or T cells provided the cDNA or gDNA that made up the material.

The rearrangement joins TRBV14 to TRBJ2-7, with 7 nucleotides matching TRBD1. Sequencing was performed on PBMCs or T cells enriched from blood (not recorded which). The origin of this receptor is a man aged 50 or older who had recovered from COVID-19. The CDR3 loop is CASSQDQGGQRDYEQYF. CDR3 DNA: TGTGCCAGCAGCCAAGATCAAGGGGGACAGAGGGACTACGAGCAGTACTTC.